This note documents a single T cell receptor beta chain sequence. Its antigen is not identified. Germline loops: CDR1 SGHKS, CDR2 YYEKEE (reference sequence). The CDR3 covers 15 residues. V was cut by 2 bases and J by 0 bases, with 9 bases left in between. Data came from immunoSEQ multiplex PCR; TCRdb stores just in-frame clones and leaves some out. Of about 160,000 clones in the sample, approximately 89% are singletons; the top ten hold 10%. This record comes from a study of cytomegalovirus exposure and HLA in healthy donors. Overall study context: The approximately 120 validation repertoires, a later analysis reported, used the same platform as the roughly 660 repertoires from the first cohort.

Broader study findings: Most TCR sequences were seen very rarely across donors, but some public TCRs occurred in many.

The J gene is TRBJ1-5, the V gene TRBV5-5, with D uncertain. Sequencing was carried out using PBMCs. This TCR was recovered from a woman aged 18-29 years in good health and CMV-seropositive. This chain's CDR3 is CASSFFGDSNQPQHF. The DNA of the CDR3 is TGTGCCAGCAGCTTCTTCGGGGATAGCAATCAGCCCCAGCATTTT.